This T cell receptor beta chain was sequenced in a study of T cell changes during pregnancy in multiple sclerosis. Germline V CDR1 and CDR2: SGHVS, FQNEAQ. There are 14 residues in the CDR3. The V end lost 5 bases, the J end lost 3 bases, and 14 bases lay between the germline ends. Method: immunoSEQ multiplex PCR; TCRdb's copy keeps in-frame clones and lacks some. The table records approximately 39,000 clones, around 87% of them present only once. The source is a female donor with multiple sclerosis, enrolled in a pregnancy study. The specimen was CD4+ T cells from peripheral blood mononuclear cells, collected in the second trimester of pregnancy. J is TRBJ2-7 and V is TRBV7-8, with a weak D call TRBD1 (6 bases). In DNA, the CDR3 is TGTGCCAGCAGCCCGACGGACAGTTACTACGAGCAGTACTTC. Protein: CASSPTDSYYEQYF. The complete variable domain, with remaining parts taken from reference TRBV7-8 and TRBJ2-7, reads GAGVSQSPRYKVAKRGQDVALRCDPISGHVSLFWYQQALGQGPEFLTYFQNEAQLDKSGLPSDRFFAERPEGSVSTLKIQRTQQEDSAVYLCASSPTDSYYEQYFGPGTRLTVT.